These T cell receptor beta chains were read from a single sample in a study of cytotoxic CD8 clonotypes in ibrutinib-treated CLL. The protocol was immunoSEQ multiplex PCR, while the TCRdb copy is restricted to in-frame clones and leaves out a portion. The sample lists 330,000 or so clones, roughly 71% occurring once. Source: PBMCs, taken after 36 months of ibrutinib treatment. All receptors derive from a human donor with chronic lymphocytic leukemia. The conserved cysteine and the conserved F or W are not part of the CDR3 here. Each record gives: D gene, V gene, CDR3 protein. D genes are given only for firm matches.

D gene: NA; V gene: TRBV4-1; CDR3 protein: ASSQERRADQPQH
D gene: NA; V gene: TRBV7-9; CDR3 protein: ASSFGSSYNSPLH
D gene: TRBD2; V gene: TRBV5-4; CDR3 protein: ASSTGGGTDTQY
D gene: NA; V gene: TRBV10-3; CDR3 protein: AISPGSFPWELF
D gene: TRBD2; V gene: TRBV4-2; CDR3 protein: ASSQGLAGGEQY
D gene: NA; V gene: TRBV19; CDR3 protein: ASSTRLHGGSNQPQH
D gene: TRBD2; V gene: TRBV28; CDR3 protein: ASTGRTSDIFQETQY
D gene: TRBD2; V gene: TRBV7-8; CDR3 protein: ASSLGGTSGNEQF
D gene: TRBD1; V gene: TRBV5-1; CDR3 protein: ASSLRGGRYGYT
D gene: NA; V gene: TRBV2; CDR3 protein: ASSTGTTNEQF
D gene: NA; V gene: TRBV5-4; CDR3 protein: ASSLLRADRRNSPLH
D gene: TRBD1; V gene: TRBV5-1; CDR3 protein: ASSPSTGVGNYGYT
D gene: TRBD2; V gene: TRBV7-2; CDR3 protein: ASSLAARGGGAEQY
D gene: TRBD2; V gene: TRBV5-4; CDR3 protein: ASSLFTKRGNEQY
D gene: NA; V gene: TRBV28; CDR3 protein: ASSSRLTSSSGSYNEQF
D gene: NA; V gene: TRBV4-3; CDR3 protein: ASSQEPGGYGYT
D gene: NA; V gene: TRBV12-2; CDR3 protein: ASRPGPYSGANVLT
D gene: NA; V gene: TRBV21-1; CDR3 protein: ASSQKEGPGLAVYNEQF
D gene: TRBD2; V gene: TRBV25-1; CDR3 protein: ASSETSGIQETQY
D gene: TRBD2; V gene: TRBV6-6; CDR3 protein: ASSRGTSSEQF
D gene: NA; V gene: TRBV6-6; CDR3 protein: ASSYPTYRREPQH
D gene: NA; V gene: TRBV18; CDR3 protein: ASSPSSGPFYEQY
D gene: TRBD2; V gene: TRBV29-1; CDR3 protein: SVIAGGSYEQY
D gene: NA; V gene: TRBV5-6; CDR3 protein: ASSRTRISGNTIY
D gene: TRBD1; V gene: TRBV18; CDR3 protein: ASAGTGKAGNTIY
D gene: TRBD1; V gene: TRBV10-3; CDR3 protein: AISESPRGQETQY
D gene: NA; V gene: TRBV2; CDR3 protein: ASTTGSFNQPQH
D gene: NA; V gene: TRBV5-1; CDR3 protein: ASSLEEAYTDTQY
D gene: NA; V gene: TRBV29-1; CDR3 protein: SAAGVATGELF
D gene: NA; V gene: TRBV19; CDR3 protein: ASRGGSQITDTQY
D gene: TRBD2; V gene: TRBV27; CDR3 protein: ASRKGLAGVDTQY
D gene: NA; V gene: TRBV7-2; CDR3 protein: ASSPENTGELF
D gene: NA; V gene: TRBV19; CDR3 protein: ASSIRPVGNTEAF
D gene: NA; V gene: TRBV19; CDR3 protein: ASSSQGRQPQH
D gene: TRBD1; V gene: TRBV5-1; CDR3 protein: ASSLVPVDRGLNTGELF
D gene: TRBD1; V gene: TRBV19; CDR3 protein: ASSVDRGISYEQY
D gene: NA; V gene: TRBV2; CDR3 protein: ASRRSGTDTQY
D gene: NA; V gene: TRBV5-6; CDR3 protein: ASSLLPGETQY
D gene: TRBD2; V gene: TRBV13; CDR3 protein: ASSLGLAAEETQY
D gene: NA; V gene: TRBV7-8; CDR3 protein: ASSLVHGGIDSPLH
D gene: TRBD1; V gene: TRBV29-1; CDR3 protein: SVEETGAFNYGYT
D gene: NA; V gene: TRBV29-1; CDR3 protein: STLQGSGYT
D gene: TRBD1; V gene: TRBV5-4; CDR3 protein: ASSPRPGTGRVSTEAF
D gene: TRBD1; V gene: TRBV5-1; CDR3 protein: ASSSGQGHNGYT
D gene: NA; V gene: TRBV29-1; CDR3 protein: SVDRVTGANVLT
D gene: NA; V gene: TRBV15; CDR3 protein: ATSRDRWRSGNTIY
D gene: NA; V gene: TRBV2; CDR3 protein: ASRGFGRLTYEQY
D gene: NA; V gene: TRBV19; CDR3 protein: ASRAVFSYNEQF
D gene: NA; V gene: TRBV11-2; CDR3 protein: ASSPWGIYEQY
D gene: TRBD1; V gene: TRBV6-5; CDR3 protein: ASSYRDRTSTQY
D gene: NA; V gene: TRBV5-1; CDR3 protein: ASSLDPGVEQY
D gene: NA; V gene: TRBV5-1; CDR3 protein: ASSLADNYGYT
D gene: NA; V gene: TRBV29-1; CDR3 protein: SVLRWSYGYT
D gene: TRBD2; V gene: TRBV9; CDR3 protein: ASSVDFGGTTYEQY